This TCR beta chain was sequenced during a study of post-analysis software for immune sequencing data. General observations from the study: TRBV5-6, TRBV5-1 and TRBV20-1 were among four to six TRBV segments more frequent in patients than controls.

Comment on this clonotype: The antigen is undetermined.

Unique-molecular-identifier-tagged TCR beta cDNA libraries were used. TCRdb itself ran the PCR reads through MiXCR, one entry per CDR3 protein. Here the sample spans about 500,000 distinct CDR3 sequences, less than 45% being singletons. The CDR3 is 12 residues long. Per germline, CDR1 KGHDR and CDR2 SFDVKD. V lost 7 bases and J lost 3, with 7 bases in between. The sequence came from a girl aged 5 to 17 with multiple sclerosis. The V and J genes are TRBV24-1 and TRBJ2-3; no clear D gene. Sequenced: blood. As DNA, the CDR3 is TGTGCCACCAGCGAAACAACAGATACGCAGTATTTT. Protein: CATSETTDTQYF.